This TCR beta chain was identified during a study of T-cell reconstitution after alpha-beta-depleted transplantation in children (dated by TCRdb to between 2015 and 2016). In terms of the full investigation: T-cell immune reconstitution after TCRalphabeta/CD19-depleted allogeneic hematopoietic cell transplantation in children was quantitatively tracked in the study by means of TCR repertoire profiling. Paper-wide results and their limitations: In some patients, the high TCRbeta diversity seen at day 60 was put down to recipient T cells and intrathymic progenitors that had survived conditioning. The apparently early alphabetaT-cell count recovery about two months after transplant was reportedly dependent on only several hundred rapidly expanded clones derived from non-depleted graft cells. Over subsequent months, a decline in hyperexpanded clone frequencies was noted, and after one year, T-cell counts and TCRbeta diversity were mostly ascribed to newly produced T cells.

Library preparation was by PCR. Sequencer: Illumina HiSeq 2500. TCR library preparation used molecular barcoding, with unique molecular identifiers applied to normalize quantification of the TCRbeta repertoire. TCRdb ran its own pipeline on the public reads, namely fastp trimming at Q25 and MiXCR clone calling, and kept in-frame beta chains. Rows merge per CDR3 protein into single entries with the most common DNA and genes. This sample gives 150,000 to 200,000 distinct CDR3 sequences in total; around 5.9% of them show up just once. In total, the top ten clones hold roughly 4.5% of the sample. Explained via the paper, the treatment or condition label denotes: allogeneic hematopoietic cell transplantation with graft depleted of TCRalphabeta T cells and CD19 B cells. The children who served as transplant recipients had been given grafts of TCRalphabeta/CD19-depleted allogeneic hematopoietic cells. The CDR3 contains 14 residues, cysteine and phenylalanine counted. Left in the record is the CDR3 DNA by itself, 42 bases read in frame from the first base. The V end loses 4 bases and the J end loses 3 bases, and a stretch of 13 bases separates them. From a lookup of the germline V gene, CDR1 and CDR2 are LGHNA and YSLEER.

This clonotype occurred many times. Its antigen is not yet known. Within one base of it there is no much larger clone, and no base qualities were kept. This specimen was PBMCs, taken before TCRalphabeta/CD19-depleted stem cell transplant. The chain links TRBV4-3 with TRBJ2-7, with TRBD2 as a weak D call on 5 bases. The TCR originated in a girl under two years old with combined immunodeficiency, due to receive a stem cell transplant. The CDR3 region reads CASSPSASGYEQYF. The DNA sequence reads TGCGCCAGCAGCCCCTCGGCGAGCGGCTACGAGCAGTACTTC.